The 18 T cell receptor beta chains reported below all come from one sample, sequenced in a study of T cells in Graves' hyperthyroidism and ophthalmopathy. Amplification of TCR beta CDR3 regions used RNA as the template. Primed by the HTBI set, a first-round RT-PCR was run on the TCR CDR3. TCRdb re-analysed the multiplex PCR reads in MiXCR, keeping a single row per CDR3 protein. The table shows under 650,000 distinct CDR3 sequences, with around 15% occurring only once. The sequenced material came from blood. The source is a woman in her 30s with Graves' hyperthyroidism.

This clonotype was picked up many times. This chain links TRBV7-3 with TRBJ2-3; D remains unclear. CDR3 length equals 13 residues. Germline-derived CDR1 and CDR2 are SGHTA and FQGTGA. Trimming took off 5 bases at V and 3 bases at J, with 9 bases between the two ends. CDR3 DNA: TGTGCCAGCAGCGCGTCAAGGACAGATACGCAGTATTTT. This encodes CASSASRTDTQYF.

This clonotype was observed many times. The chain recombines TRBV6-2 or TRBV6-3 with TRBJ2-7; TRBD1 aligns across 7 bases. The J segment lost 2 bases and the V segment lost 7 bases, leaving 5 bases of the junction unmatched. The CDR3 runs to 13 residues. Germline CDR1 and CDR2: MNHEY and SVGEGT. The DNA for the CDR3 is TGTGCCAGCACCAGGACAGGAGCCTACGAGCAGTACTTC. Translated, it gives CASTRTGAYEQYF.

This clonotype was found many times. V and J are TRBV2 and TRBJ1-2, with D maybe TRBD1 (5 bases). The germline V and J ends were trimmed by 5 bases and 5 bases, with 21 bases remaining between them. Germline V lookup: CDR1 SNHLY, CDR2 FYNNEI. CDR3 length: 16 amino acids. The CDR3 DNA reads as TGTGCCAGCAGTCTATCAGGGTCGGGGACGGGTTATGGCTACACCTTC. Encoded protein: CASSLSGSGTGYGYTF.

This clonotype was seen repeatedly, ten times or more. The rearrangement links TRBV2 to TRBJ2-3; no firm D call. The CDR3 consists of 17 residues. Germline V lookup: CDR1 SNHLY, CDR2 FYNNEI. V shed 3 bases and J shed 0 bases, with 16 bases lying between them. The CDR3 DNA reads TGTGCCAGCAGTGATCCGTTCGAACCTTCTAGCACAGATACGCAGTATTTT. This codes for CASSDPFEPSSTDTQYF.

There are many counts of this clonotype. The gene calls are TRBV11-2 and TRBJ1-1, with 10 bases lining up with TRBD1. The germline CDR1 and CDR2 sequences are SGHAT and FQNNGV. The CDR3 runs 15 residues. V trimming: 5 bases; J trimming: 1 base; junction bases outside the gene matches: 4. The CDR3 protein is CASSAGQGKNTEAFF. The CDR3 nucleotides read TGTGCCAGCAGCGCGGGACAGGGGAAGAACACTGAAGCTTTCTTT.

This clonotype was seen repeatedly, ten times or more. V is TRBV12-3 or TRBV12-4 and J is TRBJ2-7; D unclear. The CDR3 consists of 11 residues. The V gene lost 5 bases and the J gene lost 7 bases, with 9 bases spanning the gap. The CDR3 loop reads CASSTRLEQYF. CDR3 nucleotide sequence: TGTGCCAGCAGTACCCGCTTAGAGCAGTACTTC.

The gene calls are TRBV7-9 and TRBJ2-3, with D maybe TRBD2 (5 bases). This CDR3 region has 14 residues. Germline assignment: CDR1 SEHNR and CDR2 FQNEAQ (reference sequence). The germline V and J ends were trimmed by 1 base and 2 bases, with 7 bases remaining between them. The CDR3 sequence is CASSLGAATDTQYF. The CDR3 DNA sequence: TGTGCCAGCAGCTTAGGAGCGGCCACAGATACGCAGTATTTT. Using reference TRBV7-9 and TRBJ2-3 for the parts outside the CDR3, the full variable domain is DTGVSQNPRHKITKRGQNVTFRCDPISEHNRLYWYRQTLGQGPEFLTYFQNEAQLEKSRLLSDRFSAERPKGSFSTLEIQRTEQGDSAMYLCASSLGAATDTQYFGPGTRLTVL.

This clonotype has just a few counts. An end of the junction does not agree with germline; a read error may underlie this. The J gene is TRBJ2-2, the V gene TRBV3-1; TRBD1 is a possible D gene (6 bases). The CDR3 has 16 residues. The germline CDR1 and CDR2 sequences are LGHDT and YNNKEL (reference sequence). DNA for the CDR3: TGTGCCAGCAGCTCTTTTAACAGGGTCGGCACCGGGGAGCCGTTTTTT. It yields the protein CASSSFNRVGTGEPFF.

In this sample, this clonotype turned up many times. The gene calls are TRBV30 and TRBJ2-3; no definite D call. This CDR3 has 13 residues. V was clipped by 8 bases and J by 4 bases, with 16 bases between them. Germline values: CDR1 GTSNPN, CDR2 SVGIG (reference sequence). DNA for the CDR3: TGTGCCGGACGGAGCGATTTGGCAGATACGCAGTATTTT. Translating gives CAGRSDLADTQYF.

This clonotype was detected ten times or more. The rearrangement links TRBV12-3 or TRBV12-4 to TRBJ1-5; D gene ambiguous. With 0 bases removed from V and 7 bases from J, the gap between germline ends came to 7 bases. This CDR3 is built from 13 residues. Here the CDR3 reads CASSLALRQPQHF. As DNA, the CDR3 is TGTGCCAGCAGTTTAGCGCTAAGGCAGCCCCAGCATTTT.

This clonotype was observed at least ten times. V is TRBV7-2 and J is TRBJ1-4; weak D call: TRBD1 (5 bases). Germline V CDR1 and CDR2: SGHTA, FQGNSA. This CDR3 has 13 residues. V lost 6 bases and J 9 bases, leaving 14 bases between the germline ends. The CDR3 sequence is CASRSSGGKKLFF. The CDR3 DNA follows: TGTGCCAGCAGATCGTCGGGGGGGAAAAAACTGTTTTTT.

This clonotype was seen at least ten times. This chain connects TRBV28 to TRBJ1-5, with D perhaps TRBD1 (6 bases). The CDR3 is made up of 15 amino acids. The ends were cut back, 2 bases at V and 1 base at J, with 9 bases in the middle. The germline gives CDR1 MDHEN, CDR2 SYDVKM. The CDR3 spells CASSLQGSSNQPQHF. CDR3 sequence (DNA): TGTGCCAGCAGTTTACAGGGGAGCAGCAATCAGCCCCAGCATTTT.

This chain connects TRBV28 to TRBJ2-5, with TRBD2 matching over 13 bases. Germline loops: CDR1 MDHEN, CDR2 SYDVKM. The CDR3 extends over 15 amino acids. The trim removed 10 bases at V and 13 bases at J, leaving 18 bases unmatched. CDR3 protein: CATHPEGLAGRGVYF. The DNA for the CDR3 is TGTGCCACCCATCCGGAGGGACTAGCGGGAAGGGGCGTGTACTTC.

The chain combines TRBV13 with TRBJ2-3, with D perhaps assigned TRBD1 or TRBD2 (5 bases each). The V end lost 8 bases, the J end lost 5 bases, and 20 bases lay between the germline ends. The CDR3 is 15 amino acids. CDR1 PRHDT and CDR2 FYEKMQ come from the germline V gene (reference sequence). For the CDR3, the DNA is TGTGCCAGCGGCGTAGGTGGGGGAGATGGAGATACGCAGTATTTT. Protein sequence: CASGVGGGDGDTQYF. Filled out from reference TRBV13 and TRBJ2-3, the complete variable domain reads AAGVIQSPRHLIKEKRETATLKCYPIPRHDTVYWYQQGPGQDPQFLISFYEKMQSDKGSIPDRFSAQQFSDYHSELNMSSLELGDSALYFCASGVGGGDGDTQYFGPGTRLTVL.

The chain links TRBV25-1 to TRBJ2-1; possibly TRBD1 or TRBD2 for D (5 bases each). The V gene lost 5 bases and the J gene lost 4 bases, with 12 bases spanning the gap. Germline CDR1 MGHDK, CDR2 SYGVNS. The CDR3 runs 14 residues. The CDR3 nucleotides read TGTGCCAGCAGTATCCCCGGGGCATACAATGAGCAGTTCTTC. The encoded protein is CASSIPGAYNEQFF. The full variable domain, completed using reference TRBV25-1 and TRBJ2-1, is EADIYQTPRYLVIGTGKKITLECSQTMGHDKMYWYQQDPGMELHLIHYSYGVNSTEKGDLSSESTVSRIRTEHFPLTLESARPSHTSQYLCASSIPGAYNEQFFGPGTRLTVL.

Concerning this clonotype: A read error is possible here, since a much larger clone lies one base away. The chain uses TRBV29-1 and TRBJ1-2; 9 bases match TRBD1. Germline loops: CDR1 SQVTM, CDR2 ANQGSEA. V shed 5 bases, J shed 4 bases, and the junction held 5 bases outside the gene matches. This CDR3 spans 13 amino acids. As DNA, the CDR3 is TGCAGCGTTCCACAGGGGGCGGGCTATGGCTACACCTTC. It codes for CSVPQGAGYGYTF.

The chain recombines TRBV7-8 with TRBJ2-7, with 13 bases aligning to TRBD2. There are 15 residues in the CDR3. V lost 5 bases and J lost 7; bases outside the gene matches: 8. Germline assignment: CDR1 SGHVS and CDR2 FQNEAQ. The CDR3 here is CASSLGLAGIWEQYF. The CDR3 nucleotides are TGTGCCAGCAGCCTGGGACTAGCGGGAATCTGGGAGCAGTACTTC.

This clonotype has at least ten counts. The J gene is TRBJ2-7, the V gene TRBV6-2 or TRBV6-3, with 10 bases aligning to TRBD2. Per the germline V gene, CDR1 is MNHEY and CDR2 is SVGEGT. V shed 0 bases and J 1 base; nucleotides not matched to a gene: 9. The CDR3 runs 18 residues. CDR3 sequence reads: CASSYSTWASGGSYEQYF. CDR3 coding DNA: TGTGCCAGCAGTTACTCGACATGGGCTAGCGGGGGTTCCTACGAGCAGTACTTC.